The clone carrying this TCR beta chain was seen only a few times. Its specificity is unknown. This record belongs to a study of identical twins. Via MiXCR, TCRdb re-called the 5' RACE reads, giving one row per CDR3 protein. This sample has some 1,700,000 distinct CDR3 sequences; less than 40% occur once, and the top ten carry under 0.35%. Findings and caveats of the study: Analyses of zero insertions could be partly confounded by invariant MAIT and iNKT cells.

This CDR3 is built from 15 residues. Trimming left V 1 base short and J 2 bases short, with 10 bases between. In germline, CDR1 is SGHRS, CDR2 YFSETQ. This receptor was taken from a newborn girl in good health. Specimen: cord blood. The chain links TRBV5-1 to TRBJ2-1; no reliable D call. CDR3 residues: CASSLNPGPYNEQFF. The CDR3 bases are TGCGCCAGCAGCTTGAACCCAGGACCCTACAATGAGCAGTTCTTC.